The 6 T cell receptor beta chains presented below share a single source sample, sequenced in a study of shared clonotypes between healthy human individuals. CD45RO negativity and positive selection for CCR7 defined naive CD8 cells, a population that excluded terminally differentiated effector memory CD45RA+ cells. Data came from immunoSEQ multiplex PCR; TCRdb stores just in-frame clones and leaves some out. Of around 560,000 clones listed, approximately 95% are singletons. Sample: naive CD8+ T cells sorted from blood. The receptors were gathered from a woman in her 30s in good health.

This clone has only a few counts. At the DNA level, this CDR3 is encoded by other sequences in the same sample as well. This chain joins TRBV5-1 and TRBJ2-7; D unclear. Per germline, CDR1 SGHRS and CDR2 YFSETQ. The V end was cut by 0 bases, the J end by 0 bases, with 4 bases between. This CDR3 region has 13 residues. The CDR3 region is CASSLASSYEQYF. The CDR3 DNA reads TGCGCCAGCAGCTTGGCGAGCTCCTACGAGCAGTACTTC.

The chain uses TRBV28 and TRBJ1-1; D not certain. V gave up 5 bases and J gave up 0 bases, with 19 bases separating them. This CDR3 is 17 amino acids long. Germline assignment: CDR1 MDHEN and CDR2 SYDVKM. CDR3 sequence: CASSPRSYKGVNTEAFF. DNA for the CDR3: TGTGCCAGCAGTCCTCGATCCTACAAGGGTGTGAACACTGAAGCTTTCTTT.

The V gene is TRBV28, the J gene TRBJ2-1; no clear D gene. The CDR3 length is 14 residues. The V and J ends lost 7 bases and 2 bases respectively, with 12 bases between them. Germline V gene sequence: CDR1 MDHEN, CDR2 SYDVKM. This CDR3 is CASTQTSPYNEQFF. The CDR3 coding sequence is TGTGCCAGCACCCAGACAAGCCCCTACAATGAGCAGTTCTTC.

Here the CDR3 reads CAWTESGVPLVAFF. The CDR3 DNA reads TGTGCCTGGACCGAGAGCGGGGTTCCCCTAGTAGCTTTCTTT. J is TRBJ1-1 and V is TRBV30; unclear D gene. V lost 4 bases and J lost 10, with 22 bases in between. Germline V gene lookup returns CDR1 GTSNPN and CDR2 SVGIG (reference sequence). The CDR3 extends over 14 amino acids.

The chain links TRBV27 to TRBJ2-7; D possibly corresponds to TRBD1 (5 bases). The V gene lost 2 bases and the J gene lost 2 bases, with 13 bases spanning the gap. The CDR3 length is 15 residues. Germline CDR1 and CDR2: MNHEY and SMNVEV (reference sequence). This CDR3 reads CASSLEGVGTYEQYF. The CDR3 DNA is TGTGCCAGCAGTTTAGAAGGGGTAGGGACCTACGAGCAGTACTTC.

The CDR3 sequence: CASSSGKTGRYGYTF. Written as DNA, the CDR3 is TGTGCCAGCAGCTCCGGAAAGACAGGTCGCTATGGCTACACCTTC. The rearrangement links TRBV13 to TRBJ1-2, with a weak D call TRBD1 (6 bases). With 4 bases removed from V and 4 bases from J, the gap between germline ends came to 16 bases. The CDR3 totals 15 residues. Germline lookup yields CDR1 PRHDT and CDR2 FYEKMQ (reference sequence). The entire variable domain, with the rest obtained from reference TRBV13 and TRBJ1-2, is as follows: AAGVIQSPRHLIKEKRETATLKCYPIPRHDTVYWYQQGPGQDPQFLISFYEKMQSDKGSIPDRFSAQQFSDYHSELNMSSLELGDSALYFCASSSGKTGRYGYTFGSGTRLTVV.